Given below is one T cell receptor (beta chain) in context. What it binds is not known. The data originate from a study of shared clonotypes between healthy human individuals. Findings and limits, study-wide: In a few donors, around 5% of naive CD4 clonotypes appeared in common.

Division of CD4+ cells produced a CD45RA+ naive subset and a CD45RA-negative memory subset. Samples underwent the assay at deep level. Sorted-subset replicate PCR reactions contained approximately 190 ng DNA, corresponding to about 30,000 T cell genomes. Measured with immunoSEQ multiplex PCR; TCRdb has only the in-frame clones, and not every one. This table holds about 1.1 million clones, around 77% found once. CDR3 length: 13 residues. Germline V gene lookup returns CDR1 LNHDA and CDR2 SQIVND (reference sequence). Trimming stripped 7 bases from V and 9 bases from J, with 16 bases between. What was sequenced was memory CD4+ T cells from PBMCs. Sample subset: CD45RA-negative fraction. The chain uses TRBV19 and TRBJ2-1, with D tentatively TRBD2 (5 bases). The TCR comes from a man between 18 and 35 years old in good health. Some clones in this sample may be carry-over from other donors' samples. CDR3 nucleotides: TGTGCCAGTACAGGCCAGCGGCGTGGTGAGCAGTTCTTC. Its protein product is CASTGQRRGEQFF.